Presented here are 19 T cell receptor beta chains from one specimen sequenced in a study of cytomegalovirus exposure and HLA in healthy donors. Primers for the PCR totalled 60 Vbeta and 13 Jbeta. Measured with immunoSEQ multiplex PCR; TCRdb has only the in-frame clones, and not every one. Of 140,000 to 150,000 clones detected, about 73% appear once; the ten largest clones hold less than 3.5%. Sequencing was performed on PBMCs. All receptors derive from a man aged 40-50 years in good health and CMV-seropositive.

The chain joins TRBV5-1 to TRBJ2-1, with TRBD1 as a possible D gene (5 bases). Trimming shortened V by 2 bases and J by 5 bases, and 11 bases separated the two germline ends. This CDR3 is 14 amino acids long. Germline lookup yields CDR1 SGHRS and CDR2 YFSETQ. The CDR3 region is CASSFIDRDNEQFF. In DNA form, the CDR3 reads TGCGCCAGCAGCTTTATCGACAGAGACAATGAGCAGTTCTTC. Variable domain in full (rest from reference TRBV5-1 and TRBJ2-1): KAGVTQTPRYLIKTRGQQVTLSCSPISGHRSVSWYQQTPGQGLQFLFEYFSETQRNKGNFPGRFSGRQFSNSRSEMNVSTLELGDSALYLCASSFIDRDNEQFFGPGTRLTVL.

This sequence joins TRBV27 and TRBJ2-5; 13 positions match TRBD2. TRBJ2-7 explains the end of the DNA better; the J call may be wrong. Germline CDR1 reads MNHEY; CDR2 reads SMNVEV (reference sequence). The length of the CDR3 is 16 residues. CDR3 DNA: TGTGCCAGCAGTCCGTGGACTAGCGGGAGCCCCTACGAGCAGTACTTC. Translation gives CASSPWTSGSPYEQYF.

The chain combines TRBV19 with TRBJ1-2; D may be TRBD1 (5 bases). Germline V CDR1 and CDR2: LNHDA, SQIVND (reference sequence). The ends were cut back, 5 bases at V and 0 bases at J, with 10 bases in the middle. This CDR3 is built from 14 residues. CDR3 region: CASSPGHPNYGYTF. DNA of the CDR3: TGTGCCAGTAGTCCTGGACATCCTAACTATGGCTACACCTTC.

The CDR3 loop reads CSVANYGYTF. CDR3 nucleotides: TGCAGTGTAGCTAACTATGGCTACACCTTC. The chain is built from TRBV20-1 and TRBJ1-2; D gene unclear. Germline V gene lookup returns CDR1 DFQATT and CDR2 SNEGSKA (reference sequence). Trimming removed 7 bases from V and 0 bases from J, with 3 bases in between. The CDR3 contains 10 residues.

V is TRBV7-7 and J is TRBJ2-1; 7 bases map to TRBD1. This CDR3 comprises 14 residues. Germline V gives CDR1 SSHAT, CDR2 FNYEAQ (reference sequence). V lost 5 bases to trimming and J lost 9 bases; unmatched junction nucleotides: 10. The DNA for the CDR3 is TGTGCCAGCAGCCGATCAGAGGGGGCGGGTGAGCAGTTCTTC. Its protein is CASSRSEGAGEQFF.

The CDR3 sequence: CASGISGVVVPNEKLFF. CDR3 DNA: TGTGCCAGCGGAATCTCGGGGGTGGTGGTACCGAATGAAAAACTGTTTTTT. This chain joins TRBV28 and TRBJ1-4, with D perhaps matching TRBD1 (5 bases). Germline lookup yields CDR1 MDHEN and CDR2 SYDVKM. This CDR3 comprises 17 residues. Trimming removed 8 bases from V and 5 bases from J, with 24 bases in between.

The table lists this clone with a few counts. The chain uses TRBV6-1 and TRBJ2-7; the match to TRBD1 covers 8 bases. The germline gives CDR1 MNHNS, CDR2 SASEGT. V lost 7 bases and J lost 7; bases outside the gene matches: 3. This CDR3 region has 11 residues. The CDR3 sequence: CASKQGEEQYF. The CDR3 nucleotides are TGTGCCAGCAAACAGGGGGAAGAGCAGTACTTC.

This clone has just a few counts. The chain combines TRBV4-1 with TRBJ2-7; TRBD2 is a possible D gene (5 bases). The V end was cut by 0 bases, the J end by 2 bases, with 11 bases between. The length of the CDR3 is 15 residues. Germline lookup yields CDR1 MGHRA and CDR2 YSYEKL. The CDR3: CASSQDEGETYEQYF. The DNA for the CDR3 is TGCGCCAGCAGCCAAGATGAGGGAGAGACCTACGAGCAGTACTTC.

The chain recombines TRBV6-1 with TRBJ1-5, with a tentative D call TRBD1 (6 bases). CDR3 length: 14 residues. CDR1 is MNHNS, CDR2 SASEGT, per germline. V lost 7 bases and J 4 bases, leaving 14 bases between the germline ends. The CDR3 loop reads CASKTGYLNQPQHF. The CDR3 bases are TGTGCCAGCAAGACAGGCTACCTGAATCAGCCCCAGCATTTT.

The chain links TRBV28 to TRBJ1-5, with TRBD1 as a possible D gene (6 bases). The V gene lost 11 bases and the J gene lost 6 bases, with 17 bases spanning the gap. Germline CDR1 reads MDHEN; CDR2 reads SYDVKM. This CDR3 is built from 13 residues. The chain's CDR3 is CAGGGGPGQPQHF. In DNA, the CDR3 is TGTGCCGGAGGCGGGGGGCCCGGTCAGCCCCAGCATTTT.

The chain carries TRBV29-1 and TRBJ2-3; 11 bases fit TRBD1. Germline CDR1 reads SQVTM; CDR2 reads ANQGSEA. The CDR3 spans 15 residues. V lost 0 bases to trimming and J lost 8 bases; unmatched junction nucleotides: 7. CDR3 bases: TGCAGCGTTGAAGAGGGACAGGGGGAGTCAGGTACGCAGTATTTT. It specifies CSVEEGQGESGTQYF.

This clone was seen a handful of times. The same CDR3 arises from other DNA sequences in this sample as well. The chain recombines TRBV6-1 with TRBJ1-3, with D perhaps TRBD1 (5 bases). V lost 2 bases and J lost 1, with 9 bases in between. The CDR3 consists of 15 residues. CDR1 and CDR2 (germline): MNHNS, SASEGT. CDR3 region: CASSESQGSGNTIYF. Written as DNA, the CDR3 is TGTGCCAGCAGTGAATCTCAGGGTTCTGGAAACACCATATATTTT.

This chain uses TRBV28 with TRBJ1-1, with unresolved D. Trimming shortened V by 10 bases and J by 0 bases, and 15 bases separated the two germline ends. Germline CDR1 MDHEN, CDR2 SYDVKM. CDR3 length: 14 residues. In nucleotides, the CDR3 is TGTGCCATCCGGGGAGACCGAATGAACACTGAAGCTTTCTTT. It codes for CAIRGDRMNTEAFF. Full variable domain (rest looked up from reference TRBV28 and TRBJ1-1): DVKVTQSSRYLVKRTGEKVFLECVQDMDHENMFWYRQDPGLGLRLIYFSYDVKMKEKGDIPEGYSVSREKKERFSLILESASTNQTSMYLCAIRGDRMNTEAFFGQGTRLTVV.

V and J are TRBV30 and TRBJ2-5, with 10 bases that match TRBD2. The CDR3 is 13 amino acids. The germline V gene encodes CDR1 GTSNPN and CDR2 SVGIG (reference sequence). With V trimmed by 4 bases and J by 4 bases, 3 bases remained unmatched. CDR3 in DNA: TGTGCCTGGACTAGCGGGAGTGTAGAGACCCAGTACTTC. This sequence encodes CAWTSGSVETQYF.

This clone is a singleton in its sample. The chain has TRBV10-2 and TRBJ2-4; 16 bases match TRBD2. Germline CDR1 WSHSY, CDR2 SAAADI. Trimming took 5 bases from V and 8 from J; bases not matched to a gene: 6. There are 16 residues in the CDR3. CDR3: CASSSGLAGGRDIQYF. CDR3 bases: TGCGCCAGCAGTTCGGGACTAGCGGGAGGGCGTGACATTCAGTACTTC.

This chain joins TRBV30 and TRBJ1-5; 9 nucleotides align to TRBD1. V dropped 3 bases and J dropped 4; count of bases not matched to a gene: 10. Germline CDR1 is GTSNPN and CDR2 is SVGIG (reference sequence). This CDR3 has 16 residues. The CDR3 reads CAWRGTGSGPNQPQHF. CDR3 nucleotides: TGTGCCTGGAGAGGGACAGGGTCTGGGCCAAATCAGCCCCAGCATTTT.

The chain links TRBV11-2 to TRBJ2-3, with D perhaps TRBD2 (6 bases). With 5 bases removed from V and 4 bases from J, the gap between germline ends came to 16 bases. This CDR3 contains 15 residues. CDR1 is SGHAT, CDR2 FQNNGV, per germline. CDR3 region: CASSAGPNPADTQYF. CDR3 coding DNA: TGTGCCAGCAGCGCGGGACCGAACCCGGCAGATACGCAGTATTTT.

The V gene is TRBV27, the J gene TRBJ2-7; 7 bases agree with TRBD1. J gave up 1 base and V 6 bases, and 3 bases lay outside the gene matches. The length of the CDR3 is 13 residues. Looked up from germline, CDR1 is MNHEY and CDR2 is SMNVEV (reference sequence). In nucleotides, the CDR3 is TGTGCCAGCAGCCTGACAGGGTCCTACGAGCAGTACTTC. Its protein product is CASSLTGSYEQYF.

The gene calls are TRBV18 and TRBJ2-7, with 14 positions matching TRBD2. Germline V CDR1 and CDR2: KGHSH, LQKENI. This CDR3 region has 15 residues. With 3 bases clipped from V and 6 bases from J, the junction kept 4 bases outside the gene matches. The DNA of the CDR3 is TGTGCCAGCTCACCCCCAGGACTAGCGGGAGGCGAGCAGTACTTC. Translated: CASSPPGLAGGEQYF. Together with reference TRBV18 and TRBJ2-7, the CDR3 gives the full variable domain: NAGVMQNPRHLVRRRGQEARLRCSPMKGHSHVYWYRQLPEEGLKFMVYLQKENIIDESGMPKERFSAEFPKEGPSILRIQQVVRGDSAAYFCASSPPGLAGGEQYFGPGTRLTVT.